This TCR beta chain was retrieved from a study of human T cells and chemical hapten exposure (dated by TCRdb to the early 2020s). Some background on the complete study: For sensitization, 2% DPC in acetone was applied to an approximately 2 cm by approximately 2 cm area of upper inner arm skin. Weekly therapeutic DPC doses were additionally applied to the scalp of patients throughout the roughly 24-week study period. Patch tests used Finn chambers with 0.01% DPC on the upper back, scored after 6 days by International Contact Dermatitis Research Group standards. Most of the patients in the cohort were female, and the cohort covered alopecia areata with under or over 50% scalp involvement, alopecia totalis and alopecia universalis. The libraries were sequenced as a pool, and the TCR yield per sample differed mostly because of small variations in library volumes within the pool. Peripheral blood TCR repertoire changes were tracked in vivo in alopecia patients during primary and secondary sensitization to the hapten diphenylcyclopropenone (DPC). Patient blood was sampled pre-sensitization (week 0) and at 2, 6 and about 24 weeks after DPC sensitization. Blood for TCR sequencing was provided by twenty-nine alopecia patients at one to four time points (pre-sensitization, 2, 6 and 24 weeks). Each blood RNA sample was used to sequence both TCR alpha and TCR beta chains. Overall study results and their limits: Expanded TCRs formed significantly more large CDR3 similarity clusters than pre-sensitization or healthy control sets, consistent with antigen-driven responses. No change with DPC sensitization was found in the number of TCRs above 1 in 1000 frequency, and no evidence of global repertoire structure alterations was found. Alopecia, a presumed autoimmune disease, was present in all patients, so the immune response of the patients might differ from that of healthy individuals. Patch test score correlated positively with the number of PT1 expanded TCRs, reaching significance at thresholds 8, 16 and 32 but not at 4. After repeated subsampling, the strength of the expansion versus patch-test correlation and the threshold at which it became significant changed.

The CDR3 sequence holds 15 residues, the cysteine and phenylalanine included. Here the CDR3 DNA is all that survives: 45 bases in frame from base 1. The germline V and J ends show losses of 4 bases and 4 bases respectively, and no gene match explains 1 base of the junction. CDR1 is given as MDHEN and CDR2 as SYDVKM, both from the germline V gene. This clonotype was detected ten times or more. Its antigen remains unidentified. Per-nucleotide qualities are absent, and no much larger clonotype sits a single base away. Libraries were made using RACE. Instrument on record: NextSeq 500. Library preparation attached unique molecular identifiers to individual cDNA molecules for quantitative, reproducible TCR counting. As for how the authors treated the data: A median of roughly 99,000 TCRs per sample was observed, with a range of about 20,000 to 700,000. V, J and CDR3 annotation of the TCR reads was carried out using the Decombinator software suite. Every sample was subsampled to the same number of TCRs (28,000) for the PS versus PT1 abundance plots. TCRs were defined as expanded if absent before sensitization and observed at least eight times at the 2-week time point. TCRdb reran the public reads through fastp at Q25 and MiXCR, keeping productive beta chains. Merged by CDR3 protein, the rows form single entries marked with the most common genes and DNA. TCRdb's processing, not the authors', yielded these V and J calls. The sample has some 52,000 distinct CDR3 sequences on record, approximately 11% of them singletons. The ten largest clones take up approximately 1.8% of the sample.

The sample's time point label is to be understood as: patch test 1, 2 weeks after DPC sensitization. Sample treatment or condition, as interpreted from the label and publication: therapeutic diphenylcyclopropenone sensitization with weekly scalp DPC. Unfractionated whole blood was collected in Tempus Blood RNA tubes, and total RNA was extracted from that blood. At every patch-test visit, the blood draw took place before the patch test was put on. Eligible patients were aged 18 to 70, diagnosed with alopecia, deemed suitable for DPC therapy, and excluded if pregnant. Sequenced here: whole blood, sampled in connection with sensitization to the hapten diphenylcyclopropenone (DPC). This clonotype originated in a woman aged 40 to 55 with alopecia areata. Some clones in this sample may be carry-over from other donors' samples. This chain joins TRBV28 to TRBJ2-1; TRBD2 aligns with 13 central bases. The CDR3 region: CASSSGLAGYNEQFF. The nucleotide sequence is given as TGTGCCAGCAGTTCGGGACTAGCGGGGTACAATGAGCAGTTCTTC.